Presented here are 21 T cell receptor beta chains from one specimen sequenced in a study of CD8 T cells in Susac syndrome (dated by TCRdb to between 2018 and 2021). The library relied on the immunoSEQ multiplex PCR assay. RNA was extracted using the RNeasy kit, and roughly 0.5 to 1 ug of the RNA was reverse transcribed with random hexamers. TCRdb trimmed public reads at Q25 via fastp, called clones via MiXCR and kept in-frame beta chains. Records with the same CDR3 protein are collapsed into one entry carrying the most frequent genes and DNA. The sample has about 400,000 distinct CDR3 sequences on record, around 85% of them singletons. The ten largest clonotypes hold approximately 0.12% of the sample. Material for sequencing was CD8+ T cells from PBMCs. The receptors stem from a human donor with multiple sclerosis.

The chain recombines TRBV7-9 with TRBJ1-2; the D gene is possibly TRBD1 (6 bases). With 1 base removed from V and 14 bases from J, the gap between germline ends came to 11 bases. This CDR3 region has 11 residues. From germline, CDR1 is SEHNR and CDR2 FQNEAQ (reference sequence). The CDR3 reads CASSLEGVLTF. For the CDR3, the DNA is TGTGCCAGCAGCTTAGAGGGGGTCCTAACCTTC.

The count of this clonotype is one. J is TRBJ2-1 and V is TRBV5-6, with D uncertain. The CDR3 contains 14 residues. Germline V gene data show CDR1 as SGHDT and CDR2 as YYEEEE. V was shortened by 3 bases and J by 10 bases, with 17 bases between the two germline ends. DNA for the CDR3: TGTGCCAGCAGCTCCCAGGCCAGACGCATCGAGCAGTTCTTC. Encoded protein: CASSSQARRIEQFF.

This sequence joins TRBV2 and TRBJ2-7, with 11 bases identical to TRBD1. V gave up 6 bases and J gave up 3 bases; unmatched junction bases: 10. CDR3 length equals 16 residues. Germline CDR1 SNHLY, CDR2 FYNNEI. The CDR3 loop is CASRVLGQGVIYEQYF. For the CDR3, the DNA is TGTGCCAGCAGGGTTTTGGGACAGGGGGTAATCTACGAGCAGTACTTC.

The chain joins TRBV6-6 to TRBJ2-7; D unresolved. The V gene's germline CDR1 is MNHNY and CDR2 SVGAGI (reference sequence). The germline V and J ends were trimmed by 5 bases and 3 bases, with 14 bases remaining between them. The length of the CDR3 is 14 residues. The CDR3 sequence: CASSPGLPLYEQYF. CDR3 DNA sequence: TGTGCCAGCAGTCCCGGGTTACCCCTCTACGAGCAGTACTTC.

V gene TRBV27 combines with J gene TRBJ2-3; 8 nucleotides agree with TRBD1. J was trimmed by 1 base and V by 5 bases; bases with no gene match: 17. The CDR3 length is 19 residues. CDR1 is MNHEY and CDR2 is SMNVEV in the germline V gene (reference sequence). The CDR3 nucleotides are TGTGCCAGCAGTCGAGGACAGGGCATAAATCCCCCGCGCACAGATACGCAGTATTTT. Residues: CASSRGQGINPPRTDTQYF.

The chain joins TRBV4-1 to TRBJ1-5; D is unresolved. Germline assignment: CDR1 MGHRA and CDR2 YSYEKL. Trimming took 1 base from V and 0 from J, leaving 10 bases between them. The CDR3 extends over 16 amino acids. The CDR3 DNA reads TGCGCCAGCAGCCAAGCGCCGGTTTATAGCAATCAGCCCCAGCATTTT. It yields the protein CASSQAPVYSNQPQHF.

The chain couples TRBV2 to TRBJ1-2, with 8 bases aligning to TRBD1. J was trimmed by 4 bases and V by 7 bases; bases with no gene match: 8. The CDR3 sequence is 14 residues long. CDR1 SNHLY and CDR2 FYNNEI come from the germline V gene. In DNA, the CDR3 is TGTGCCAGCATTGAGACAGGGGAATCCTATGGCTACACCTTC. It specifies CASIETGESYGYTF.

V is TRBV7-8 and J is TRBJ2-1; 9 positions match TRBD2. CDR1 SGHVS and CDR2 FQNEAQ come from the germline V gene. V lost 2 bases and J lost 9; bases outside the gene matches: 8. This CDR3 has 15 residues. The CDR3 nucleotides are TGTGCCAGCAGCTTATTGCGGGAGGGCCGAGGTGAGCAGTTCTTC. It specifies CASSLLREGRGEQFF. The full variable domain, in which reference TRBV7-8 and TRBJ2-1 provide the parts outside the CDR3, is GAGVSQSPRYKVAKRGQDVALRCDPISGHVSLFWYQQALGQGPEFLTYFQNEAQLDKSGLPSDRFFAERPEGSVSTLKIQRTQQEDSAVYLCASSLLREGRGEQFFGPGTRLTVL.

This clonotype was observed a handful of times. The chain employs TRBV30 and TRBJ1-1; no clear D gene. Trimming cost V 2 bases and J 9 bases, with 13 bases left between them. CDR3 size: 12 residues. The germline V gene encodes CDR1 GTSNPN and CDR2 SVGIG (reference sequence). This chain's CDR3 is CAWSYDQAQAFF. DNA of the CDR3: TGTGCCTGGAGTTATGATCAGGCGCAAGCTTTCTTT. The variable domain in full, with the rest retrieved from reference TRBV30 and TRBJ1-1, is SQTIHQWPATLVQPVGSPLSLECTVEGTSNPNLYWYRQAAGRGLQLLFYSVGIGQISSEVPQNLSASRPQDRQFILSSKKLLLSDSGFYLCAWSYDQAQAFFGQGTRLTVV.

This chain's CDR3 is CASSKSPGQATGLVEYTEAFF. DNA of the CDR3: TGTGCCAGCAGCAAGTCCCCGGGACAGGCTACCGGGTTGGTGGAGTACACTGAAGCTTTCTTT. The J gene is TRBJ1-1, the V gene TRBV5-6; 8 bases fit TRBD1. The CDR3 spans 21 residues. J was trimmed by 3 bases and V by 4 bases; bases with no gene match: 26. Per the germline V gene, CDR1 is SGHDT and CDR2 is YYEEEE.

This rearrangement joins TRBV27 to TRBJ2-3; a weak D match, TRBD1 (6 bases). This CDR3 region has 18 residues. The germline V gene has CDR1 MNHEY and CDR2 SMNVEV (reference sequence). The V gene lost 4 bases and the J gene lost 1 base, with 21 bases spanning the gap. In nucleotides, the CDR3 is TGTGCCAGCAGTTCCCAAACTAAACAGGGTTTAGGCACAGATACGCAGTATTTT. This translates into CASSSQTKQGLGTDTQYF.

The rearrangement links TRBV6-4 to TRBJ1-1; D may be TRBD1 (5 bases). Between the trimmed V and J ends, which lost 0 bases and 0 bases, there was a span of 8 bases. CDR1 and CDR2 from the germline V gene are MRHNA and SNTAGT. The CDR3 has 15 residues. The CDR3 bases are TGTGCCAGCAGTGACTCGCACAGGCTGAACACTGAAGCTTTCTTT. Its translation: CASSDSHRLNTEAFF.

The chain is built from TRBV7-6 and TRBJ1-2, with D unresolved. This CDR3 contains 15 residues. The germline V and J ends were trimmed by 1 base and 4 bases, with 13 bases remaining between them. Germline V gene sequence: CDR1 SGHVS, CDR2 FNYEAQ. CDR3 coding DNA: TGTGCCAGCAGCTTAGGCCCCCCGCAAGGCTATGGCTACACCTTC. Its translation is CASSLGPPQGYGYTF.

This rearrangement joins TRBV11-2 to TRBJ1-4, with a tentative D call TRBD1 (5 bases). The V end lost 5 bases, the J end lost 4 bases, and 14 bases lay between the germline ends. The CDR3 spans 15 residues. From germline, CDR1 is SGHAT and CDR2 FQNNGV. CDR3 residues: CASSTRDGLNEKLFF. The CDR3 DNA reads TGTGCCAGCAGCACTCGGGACGGCCTTAATGAAAAACTGTTTTTT.

CDR3: CAWSVGDNEQFF. CDR3 DNA: TGTGCCTGGAGTGTAGGCGACAATGAGCAGTTCTTC. This sequence joins TRBV30 and TRBJ2-1; D call uncertain. This CDR3 comprises 12 residues. Trimming removed 0 bases from V and 5 bases from J, with 5 bases in between. Germline V gives CDR1 GTSNPN, CDR2 SVGIG (reference sequence).

CDR3 loop: CASSLPLTGNYGYTF. The CDR3 DNA is TGTGCCAGCAGCTTGCCTCTGACAGGGAACTATGGCTACACCTTC. V gene TRBV5-6 combines with J gene TRBJ1-2; TRBD1 agrees at 7 bases. The CDR3 runs to 15 residues. The trim removed 1 base at V and 2 bases at J, leaving 5 bases unmatched. The V gene's germline CDR1 is SGHDT and CDR2 YYEEEE.

This chain links TRBV10-3 with TRBJ2-7; unclear D gene. V was pared by 4 bases and J by 3 bases, with 13 bases between. CDR1 and CDR2 (germline): ENHRY, SYGVKD. The CDR3 contains 14 residues. The CDR3 nucleotides read TGTGCCATCAGTGGTCCTTGGCCATACTACGAGCAGTACTTC. Protein: CAISGPWPYYEQYF.

The genes are TRBV12-3 or TRBV12-4 and TRBJ1-2; 7 bases agree with TRBD1. The CDR3 has 16 amino acids. V was pared by 5 bases and J by 3 bases, with 12 bases of the junction left unmatched. CDR3 sequence: CASSKTLAGTDYGYTF. In nucleotides, the CDR3 is TGTGCCAGCAGTAAAACCCTTGCCGGGACAGACTATGGCTACACCTTC.

This clonotype was observed once. V is TRBV29-1 and J is TRBJ1-4; D not certain. V shed 1 base and J shed 6 bases, with 15 bases lying between them. The CDR3 length is 15 residues. The germline CDR1 and CDR2 sequences are SQVTM and ANQGSEA. The CDR3 DNA is TGCAGCGTTGAAGTGTTGGCCCTTCGGGATGAAAAACTGTTTTTT. Amino acids: CSVEVLALRDEKLFF.

This chain connects TRBV20-1 to TRBJ1-5, with 8 bases fitting TRBD1. With 5 bases clipped from V and 7 bases from J, the junction kept 16 bases outside the gene matches. Germline V gives CDR1 DFQATT, CDR2 SNEGSKA (reference sequence). The CDR3 consists of 16 residues. CDR3 in DNA: TGCAGTGCTTTACCAACCCCGGACAGGGTTTGGCAGCCCCAGCATTTT. Its protein is CSALPTPDRVWQPQHF.

V and J are TRBV7-9 and TRBJ1-2; 7 bases are a match to TRBD1. V lost 5 bases and J lost 4; bases outside the gene matches: 13. The CDR3 runs 16 residues. Per germline, CDR1 SEHNR and CDR2 FQNEAQ (reference sequence). CDR3: CASSPSGTAKTYGYTF. The CDR3 coding sequence is TGTGCCAGCAGCCCCTCCGGGACAGCAAAAACCTATGGCTACACCTTC.